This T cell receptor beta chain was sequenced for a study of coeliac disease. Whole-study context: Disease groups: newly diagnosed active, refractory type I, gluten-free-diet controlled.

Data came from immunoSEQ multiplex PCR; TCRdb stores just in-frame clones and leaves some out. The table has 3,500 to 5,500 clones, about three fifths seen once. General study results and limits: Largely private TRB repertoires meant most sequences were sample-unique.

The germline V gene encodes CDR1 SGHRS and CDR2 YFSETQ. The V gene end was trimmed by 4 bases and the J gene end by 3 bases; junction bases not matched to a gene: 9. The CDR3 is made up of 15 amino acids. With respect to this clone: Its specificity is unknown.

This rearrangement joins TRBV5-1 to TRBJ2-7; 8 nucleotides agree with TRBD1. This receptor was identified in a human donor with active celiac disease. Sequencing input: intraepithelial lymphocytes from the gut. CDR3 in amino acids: CASSQGAGGNYEQYF. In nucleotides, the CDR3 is TGCGCCAGCAGCCAGGGGGCAGGGGGGAACTACGAGCAGTACTTC.